The 13 T cell receptor beta chains in this list originate from one sample, sequenced in a study of CD8+ T cells in alopecia areata (dated by TCRdb to between 2018 and 2020). The treatment or condition label on this specimen signifies: oral pan-JAK inhibitor, 5-10 mg twice daily. Library construction relied on the immunoSEQ multiplex PCR assay. RNA was extracted from all samples and reverse transcribed into cDNA, which served as template for TCR sequencing. This immuneACCESS table, as held by TCRdb, lists in-frame sequences with V and J called but not all clones. Of the missing ones, under half trace to an unresolved V gene in checked studies; the others have no known cause. The sample table shows about 260,000 clones, and over 45% are seen once. The ten largest account for around 0.84% of the sample. Sequencing was performed on CD4+ T cells sorted from blood, taken between weeks 51 and 52, from a patient treated with tofacitinib. The receptor source for this set is a human donor with alopecia areata.

This clone turned up a few times. The chain has TRBV7-2 and TRBJ2-5; 8 nucleotides agree with TRBD1. Germline CDR1 is SGHTA and CDR2 is FQGNSA. This CDR3 has 15 amino acids. V was pared by 2 bases and J by 5 bases, with 7 bases of the junction left unmatched. The CDR3 nucleotides are TGTGCCAGCAGCTTAAGGACAGGGAAGGAGGAGACCCAGTACTTC. This gives the protein CASSLRTGKEETQYF.

The gene calls are TRBV30 and TRBJ2-7; TRBD1 matches at 8 bases. V dropped 0 bases and J dropped 7; count of bases not matched to a gene: 11. In germline, CDR1 is GTSNPN, CDR2 SVGIG (reference sequence). CDR3 length: 15 amino acids. CDR3 in DNA: TGTGCCTGGAGTGTACCCCAGGGGGCAAGGAGAGAGCAGTACTTC. It yields the protein CAWSVPQGARREQYF.

This clone was recorded at least ten times. The chain links TRBV18 to TRBJ2-1; D is uncertain. The V gene lost 3 bases and the J gene lost 12 bases, with 9 bases spanning the gap. The CDR3 loop spans 11 amino acids. The germline gives CDR1 KGHSH, CDR2 LQKENI. CDR3 in DNA: TGTGCCAGCTCACCCGCCACACTGCAGTTCTTC. It specifies CASSPATLQFF.

V gene TRBV6-6 combines with J gene TRBJ2-5; D remains ambiguous. This CDR3 is 13 amino acids long. Germline V gene lookup returns CDR1 MNHNY and CDR2 SVGAGI (reference sequence). The V end lost 7 bases, the J end lost 1 base, and 10 bases lay between the germline ends. The CDR3 sequence: CASTPAAQETQYF. Here the CDR3 DNA reads TGTGCCAGCACCCCAGCAGCCCAAGAGACCCAGTACTTC.

The chain combines TRBV10-3 with TRBJ2-5; D gene uncertain. The CDR3 totals 13 residues. CDR1 and CDR2 (germline): ENHRY, SYGVKD. The V gene lost 4 bases and the J gene lost 3 bases, with 9 bases spanning the gap. CDR3 protein: CAISVPEKETQYF. The CDR3 DNA reads TGTGCCATCAGTGTCCCGGAAAAAGAGACCCAGTACTTC.

The chain joins TRBV10-3 to TRBJ1-2, with no clear D. Germline V gene sequence: CDR1 ENHRY, CDR2 SYGVKD. V was pared by 1 base and J by 6 bases, with 9 bases between. The CDR3 runs to 13 residues. In DNA, the CDR3 is TGTGCCATCAGTGAGTTTGGTCAGGATGGCTACACCTTC. As protein: CAISEFGQDGYTF.

The chain couples TRBV5-4 to TRBJ1-6; D uncertain. V lost 4 bases and J 6 bases, leaving 8 bases between the germline ends. This CDR3 is 13 amino acids long. Germline CDR1 reads SGHNT; CDR2 reads YYREEE (reference sequence). CDR3 in amino acids: CASSLGGNSPLHF. In DNA form, the CDR3 reads TGTGCCAGCAGCCTGGGCGGTAATTCACCCCTCCACTTT. Combining the CDR3 with reference TRBV5-4 and TRBJ1-6 gives the whole variable domain ETGVTQSPTHLIKTRGQQVTLRCSSQSGHNTVSWYQQALGQGPQFIFQYYREEENGRGNFPPRFSGLQFPNYSSELNVNALELDDSALYLCASSLGGNSPLHFGNGTRLTVT.

V and J are TRBV7-2 and TRBJ2-7, with TRBD2 matching over 7 bases. Losses at the gene ends were 0 bases for V and 2 bases for J; bases not matched to a gene: 4. Per germline, CDR1 SGHTA and CDR2 FQGNSA. This CDR3 is 15 amino acids long. DNA of the CDR3: TGTGCCAGCAGCTTAGCGGGGGGGGTCACCTACGAGCAGTACTTC. Its protein is CASSLAGGVTYEQYF.

This clone was counted many times. This chain links TRBV4-1 with TRBJ2-4; D gene unclear. There are 14 residues in the CDR3. CDR1 and CDR2 from the germline V gene are MGHRA and YSYEKL. The V gene lost 1 base and the J gene lost 5 bases, with 9 bases spanning the gap. The CDR3 coding sequence is TGCGCCAGCAGCCAAGGCATGAGTCAAAACATTCAGTACTTC. Encoded protein: CASSQGMSQNIQYF.

This chain uses TRBV12-2 with TRBJ1-6. TRBV12-2 is a pseudogene locus. The CDR3 sequence is 15 residues long. CDR3 in DNA: TGTGCAAGTCGCCCCCTGAGGGACTTCTATTCACCCCTCCACTTT. Protein: CASRPLRDFYSPLHF.

As DNA, the CDR3 is TGTGCCTGGAGTGTACGGGGCGGTCAGCCCCAGCATTTT. Translating gives CAWSVRGGQPQHF. V is TRBV30 and J is TRBJ1-5; perhaps TRBD1 as D (5 bases). This CDR3 contains 13 residues. The germline V gene has CDR1 GTSNPN and CDR2 SVGIG (reference sequence). V gave up 0 bases and J gave up 6 bases, with 9 bases separating them.

V and J are TRBV25-1 and TRBJ2-1; D is possibly TRBD2 (5 bases). The germline V gene encodes CDR1 MGHDK and CDR2 SYGVNS. The ends were cut back, 3 bases at V and 3 bases at J, with 9 bases in the middle. The CDR3 loop spans 14 amino acids. The CDR3 reads CASSEPGVYNEQFF. The CDR3 DNA follows: TGTGCCAGCAGTGAGCCCGGGGTCTACAATGAGCAGTTCTTC.

This clone has only a few counts. The chain has TRBV7-2 and TRBJ2-1; 7 positions agree with TRBD1. Trimming removed 5 bases from V and 7 bases from J; junction bases left unmatched: 8. CDR3 size: 14 residues. Per the germline V gene, CDR1 is SGHTA and CDR2 is FQGNSA. CDR3 DNA: TGTGCCAGCAGCCGAGGGACAGCTTCTAATGAGCAGTTCTTC. Amino acids: CASSRGTASNEQFF.